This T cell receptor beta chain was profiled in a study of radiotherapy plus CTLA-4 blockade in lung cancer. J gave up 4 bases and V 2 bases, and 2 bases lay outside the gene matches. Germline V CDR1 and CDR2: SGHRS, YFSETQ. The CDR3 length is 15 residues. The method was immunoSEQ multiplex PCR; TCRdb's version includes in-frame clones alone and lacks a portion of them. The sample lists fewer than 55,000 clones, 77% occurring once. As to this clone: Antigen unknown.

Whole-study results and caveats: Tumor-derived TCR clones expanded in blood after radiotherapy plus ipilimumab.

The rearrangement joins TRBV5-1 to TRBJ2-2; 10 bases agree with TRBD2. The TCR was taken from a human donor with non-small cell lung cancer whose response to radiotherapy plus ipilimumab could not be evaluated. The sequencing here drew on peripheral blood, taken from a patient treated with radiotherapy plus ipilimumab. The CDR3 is CASSFLAGGTGELFF. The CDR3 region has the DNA TGCGCCAGCAGCTTTTTAGCGGGGGGCACCGGGGAGCTGTTTTTT.